The clone carrying this TCR beta chain was seen once. There are 15 residues in the CDR3. Unmatched junction bases numbered 6, after V lost 1 base and J lost 3 bases. Germline V gene data show CDR1 as SGHRS and CDR2 as YFSETQ. This record comes from a study of blood T cell repertoires in COVID-19. Across the whole study: Sites across the United States, Italy and Spain contributed samples from acute and convalescent COVID-19. Sample material is recorded as cDNA or gDNA derived from T cells, B-cell-depleted T cells, or PBMCs.

Using immunoSEQ multiplex PCR, the repertoire was profiled, and TCRdb retains in-frame clones only, with some absent. The repertoire holds roughly 290,000 clones, with nearly 90% as singletons. Those who participated ranged in age from roughly 18 to 90 years and resided in under 25 US areas. In assigning cohorts, the study relied on participant-reported clinical history. The sequence came from a woman aged 18 to 35 with acute COVID-19. Sequences were obtained from PBMCs or T cells enriched from blood (not recorded which). The chain combines TRBV5-1 with TRBJ2-7, with 8 nucleotides matching TRBD1. CDR3 sequence reads: CASSLSGTGDYEQYF. The CDR3 bases are TGCGCCAGCAGCTTGTCCGGGACAGGAGACTACGAGCAGTACTTC.